Below are 8 T cell receptor beta chains sequenced from a single sample in a study of shared clonotypes between healthy human individuals. Naive CD8 cells lacked CD45RO and underwent positive selection for CCR7, leaving out terminally differentiated effector memory CD45RA+ cells. Generated by immunoSEQ multiplex PCR, the TCRdb table keeps only in-frame clones and is missing some. The sample has fewer than 700,000 clones, 85% to 95% seen once. Sequencing input: naive CD8+ T cells sorted from blood. These TCRs come from a woman aged 25 to 39 in good health.

The V call is TRBV4-1, the J call TRBJ1-1; D remains ambiguous. The CDR3 covers 14 residues. The germline V gene has CDR1 MGHRA and CDR2 YSYEKL. The ends were cut back, 2 bases at V and 0 bases at J, with 7 bases in the middle. DNA for the CDR3: TGCGCCAGCAGCCAACTAATTGTGAACACTGAAGCTTTCTTT. Protein product: CASSQLIVNTEAFF.

The chain has TRBV10-3 and TRBJ2-7; D is perhaps TRBD1 or TRBD2 (5 bases each). CDR3 length: 15 amino acids. Germline-derived CDR1 and CDR2 are ENHRY and SYGVKD. Trimming left V 0 bases short and J 0 bases short, with 9 bases between. The CDR3: CAISESRGSSYEQYF. The CDR3 DNA is TGTGCCATCAGTGAGTCTCGGGGCAGCTCCTACGAGCAGTACTTC.

The J gene is TRBJ1-5, the V gene TRBV5-4; 9 bases match TRBD1. Trimming at V came to 0 bases and at J to 6 bases, leaving 4 bases not matched to a gene. CDR1 and CDR2 (germline): SGHNT, YYREEE (reference sequence). CDR3 length: 15 amino acids. In DNA form, the CDR3 reads TGTGCCAGCAGCTTGGACAGGGGGCATGGTCAGCCCCAGCATTTT. Translating gives CASSLDRGHGQPQHF.

This clone appeared a single time. This rearrangement joins TRBV28 to TRBJ2-5; the D gene could be TRBD1 or TRBD2 (6 bases each). CDR3 length equals 16 residues. V was cut by 3 bases and J by 4 bases, with 18 bases left in between. Germline assignment: CDR1 MDHEN and CDR2 SYDVKM. CDR3 in amino acids: CASSFHRALGGETQYF. For the CDR3, the DNA is TGTGCCAGCAGTTTCCACAGGGCCCTGGGGGGAGAGACCCAGTACTTC.

With regard to this clone: The sample holds other DNA sequences that translate to the same CDR3. The CDR3 reads CASSLGTSGKYEQYF. Written as DNA, the CDR3 is TGTGCCAGCAGTTTAGGGACTAGCGGAAAATACGAGCAGTACTTC. The J gene is TRBJ2-7, the V gene TRBV27; 11 bases align to TRBD2. CDR1 is MNHEY and CDR2 is SMNVEV in the germline V gene (reference sequence). V trimming: 2 bases; J trimming: 4 bases; junction bases outside the gene matches: 4. The CDR3 sequence is 15 residues long.

This chain joins TRBV4-1 and TRBJ2-3; 11 bases match TRBD1. V was pared by 2 bases and J by 2 bases, with 3 bases of the junction left unmatched. Germline V gives CDR1 MGHRA, CDR2 YSYEKL. This CDR3 comprises 16 residues. CDR3 nucleotide sequence: TGCGCCAGCAGCCAAAGGGACAGGGGGTCCACAGATACGCAGTATTTT. Its protein product is CASSQRDRGSTDTQYF.

The CDR3 reads CASSPGTGMTYEQYF. The CDR3, as DNA: TGTGCCAGCAGTCCCGGGACAGGGATGACCTACGAGCAGTACTTC. This chain links TRBV28 with TRBJ2-7; 9 nucleotides match TRBD1. Germline CDR1 reads MDHEN; CDR2 reads SYDVKM. This CDR3 has 15 amino acids. The V and J ends lost 5 bases and 2 bases, in that order; junction bases with no gene match: 7.

The rearrangement joins TRBV4-1 to TRBJ2-7, with TRBD1 identical over 7 bases. Germline trimming cut 4 bases from V and 2 bases from J; bases unmatched to any gene: 8. The CDR3 has 15 amino acids. Looked up from germline, CDR1 is MGHRA and CDR2 is YSYEKL. For the CDR3, the DNA is TGCGCCAGCAGCCCACCGACAGGGAGAGCCTACGAGCAGTACTTC. This sequence encodes CASSPPTGRAYEQYF.